This TCR beta chain was documented in a study of T cells in Graves' hyperthyroidism and ophthalmopathy. The CDR3 covers 15 residues. Germline loops: CDR1 SGHVS, CDR2 FQNEAQ. V shed 5 bases, J shed 9 bases, and the junction held 10 bases outside the gene matches. Using RNA transcripts as the source, TCR beta CDR3 regions were amplified. The TCR CDR3 first-round RT-PCR relied on the HTBI primer set. TCRdb passed the multiplex PCR reads through MiXCR, listing each CDR3 protein once. This sample has 300,000 to 450,000 distinct CDR3 sequences, with approximately 14% found just once. In its sample, this clonotype was seen many times. Its antigen is unknown. Study outcomes and limitations: In the analysis, a 13 V-J model separated ophthalmopathy from stable hyperthyroidism.

Patients were excluded because of uncontrolled infection, other autoimmune disease, pregnancy or lactation. Before ophthalmopathy appeared, progressors gave blood at initial hyperthyroidism diagnosis. Material: blood. The J gene is TRBJ2-1, the V gene TRBV7-8; 10 nucleotides match TRBD2. The clonotype was recovered from a woman aged 18 to 35 with Graves' hyperthyroidism that later progressed to Graves' ophthalmopathy. In DNA, the CDR3 is TGTGCCAGCAGCCAAAACCCAGCGGGAGGGGTTGAGCAGTTCTTC. It encodes CASSQNPAGGVEQFF.